Listed here are 27 T cell receptor beta chains from one sample, sequenced in a study of blood T cell repertoires in COVID-19. Using immunoSEQ multiplex PCR, the repertoire was profiled, and TCRdb retains in-frame clones only, with some absent. Of some 380,000 clones in the sample, nearly 90% are singletons; the top ten hold 6.5%. The sequencing sample was made of peripheral blood. The receptors here all came from a man aged 18 to 30 with active or convalescent COVID-19.

This sequence joins TRBV5-1 and TRBJ1-1; D unresolved. Between the trimmed V and J ends, which lost 0 bases and 4 bases, there was a span of 7 bases. CDR3 size: 13 residues. Germline V CDR1 and CDR2: SGHRS, YFSETQ. The CDR3 DNA reads TGCGCCAGCAGCTTGGTAGAGGTCACTGAAGCTTTCTTT. Translated, it gives CASSLVEVTEAFF. The variable domain in full, completed from reference TRBV5-1 and TRBJ1-1, reads KAGVTQTPRYLIKTRGQQVTLSCSPISGHRSVSWYQQTPGQGLQFLFEYFSETQRNKGNFPGRFSGRQFSNSRSEMNVSTLELGDSALYLCASSLVEVTEAFFGQGTRLTVV.

The V gene is TRBV28, the J gene TRBJ2-2, with TRBD1 as a possible D gene (6 bases). Per germline, CDR1 MDHEN and CDR2 SYDVKM. V lost 6 bases, J lost 1 base, and 9 bases lay in between. This CDR3 region has 14 residues. The CDR3 sequence: CASRSGQNTGELFF. The DNA of the CDR3 is TGTGCCAGCAGATCGGGACAGAACACCGGGGAGCTGTTTTTT.

This clone was seen just once. The chain employs TRBV7-3 and TRBJ2-3, with D possibly matching TRBD2 (6 bases). There are 15 residues in the CDR3. The V and J ends lost 5 bases and 1 base respectively, with 13 bases between them. Germline values: CDR1 SGHTA, CDR2 FQGTGA. This CDR3 is CASSLVGGGTDTQYF. In DNA form, the CDR3 reads TGTGCCAGCAGCCTAGTGGGGGGAGGCACAGATACGCAGTATTTT.

This clone was found once. This chain connects TRBV6-5 to TRBJ2-4, with 10 bases aligning to TRBD1. The J segment lost 5 bases and the V segment lost 5 bases, leaving 3 bases of the junction unmatched. This CDR3 region has 14 residues. The germline CDR1 and CDR2 sequences are MNHEY and SVGAGI. CDR3 residues: CASSKGTGENIQYF. The DNA of the CDR3 is TGTGCCAGCAGTAAGGGGACAGGGGAAAACATTCAGTACTTC.

V gene TRBV28 combines with J gene TRBJ1-1, with D perhaps matching TRBD1 (5 bases). Trimming shortened V by 6 bases and J by 6 bases, and 20 bases separated the two germline ends. Germline CDR1 is MDHEN and CDR2 is SYDVKM. The CDR3 spans 15 residues. The CDR3 is CASSPVGGWRAEAFF. CDR3 in DNA: TGTGCCAGCAGCCCGGTCGGGGGGTGGCGCGCTGAAGCTTTCTTT.

The CDR3 protein is CASSFGTGTNTEAFF. DNA for the CDR3: TGTGCCAGCAGCTTTGGGACAGGGACGAACACTGAAGCTTTCTTT. The chain joins TRBV9 to TRBJ1-1, with 9 bases that match TRBD1. The germline gives CDR1 SGDLS, CDR2 YYNGEE. The CDR3 is 15 amino acids. V lost 4 bases to trimming and J lost 1 base; unmatched junction nucleotides: 5.

The chain carries TRBV3-1 (or the pseudogene TRBV3-2) and TRBJ1-2, with 7 bases fitting TRBD1. Germline CDR1 LGHDT, CDR2 YNNKEL (reference sequence). CDR3 size: 16 residues. V gave up 1 base and J gave up 4 bases; unmatched junction bases: 9. CDR3 protein: CASSQGFGGGGYGYTF. For the CDR3, the DNA is TGTGCCAGCAGCCAAGGGTTTGGAGGGGGCGGCTATGGCTACACCTTC.

The J gene is TRBJ2-3, the V gene TRBV11-2, with 10 bases matching TRBD2. V was clipped by 6 bases and J by 2 bases; unmatched bases: 2. The germline CDR1 and CDR2 sequences are SGHAT and FQNNGV. The CDR3 is made up of 14 amino acids. The CDR3 is CASRSGRDTDTQYF. The CDR3 DNA reads TGTGCCAGCAGGAGCGGGAGGGACACAGATACGCAGTATTTT. The full variable domain, completed using reference TRBV11-2 and TRBJ2-3, is EAGVAQSPRYKIIEKRQSVAFWCNPISGHATLYWYQQILGQGPKLLIQFQNNGVVDDSQLPKDRFSAERLKGVDSTLKIQPAKLEDSAVYLCASRSGRDTDTQYFGPGTRLTVL.

This chain links TRBV2 with TRBJ1-1; a weak D match, TRBD1 (5 bases). The CDR3 has 13 residues. Trimming removed 4 bases at V and 4 bases at J, with 10 bases between. Per germline, CDR1 SNHLY and CDR2 FYNNEI. The CDR3 sequence: CASSGTGTTEAFF. The CDR3 DNA sequence: TGTGCCAGCAGTGGTACAGGCACCACTGAAGCTTTCTTT.

This chain connects TRBV4-1 to TRBJ2-2; D possibly corresponds to TRBD1 (6 bases). This CDR3 is 14 amino acids long. Per germline, CDR1 MGHRA and CDR2 YSYEKL. Deletions cut 4 bases from V and 7 bases from J, with 13 bases between. The CDR3 sequence: CASSPGQGYGELFF. CDR3 DNA: TGCGCCAGCAGCCCGGGACAAGGGTACGGGGAGCTGTTTTTT.

This chain uses TRBV4-3 with TRBJ2-6; D is unclear. CDR1 and CDR2 from the germline V gene are LGHNA and YSLEER. V was clipped by 0 bases and J by 2 bases, with 8 bases between them. The CDR3 is 16 amino acids. CDR3 DNA sequence: TGCGCCAGCAGCCAAGAGGTTAACACTGGGGCCAACGTCCTGACTTTC. It encodes CASSQEVNTGANVLTF.

This chain uses TRBV6-2 or TRBV6-3 with TRBJ1-5; TRBD1 aligns across 10 bases. The trim removed 3 bases at V and 1 base at J, leaving 12 bases unmatched. Germline V gene data show CDR1 as MNHEY and CDR2 as SVGEGT. The CDR3 contains 19 residues. CDR3 sequence reads: CASSYYRGTGEMSNQPQHF. The CDR3 bases are TGTGCCAGCAGTTATTATCGGGGGACAGGGGAGATGAGCAATCAGCCCCAGCATTTT.

The chain uses TRBV7-8 and TRBJ2-2, with 8 bases that match TRBD2. With 4 bases clipped from V and 5 bases from J, the junction kept 12 bases outside the gene matches. Looked up from germline, CDR1 is SGHVS and CDR2 is FQNEAQ. The CDR3 loop spans 17 amino acids. CDR3 loop: CASSSDYPTGGTGELFF. DNA for the CDR3: TGTGCCAGCAGCTCGGACTACCCTACGGGAGGGACCGGGGAGCTGTTTTTT. Combining the CDR3 with reference TRBV7-8 and TRBJ2-2 gives the whole variable domain GAGVSQSPRYKVAKRGQDVALRCDPISGHVSLFWYQQALGQGPEFLTYFQNEAQLDKSGLPSDRFFAERPEGSVSTLKIQRTQQEDSAVYLCASSSDYPTGGTGELFFGEGSRLTVL.

This rearrangement joins TRBV6-5 to TRBJ2-1, with 7 bases that match TRBD1. This CDR3 spans 14 amino acids. J lost 6 bases, V lost 5 bases, and 7 bases had no gene match. Looked up from germline, CDR1 is MNHEY and CDR2 is SVGAGI. The DNA for the CDR3 is TGTGCCAGCAGTAGAAACAGGGGTCCCAATGAGCAGTTCTTC. It translates to CASSRNRGPNEQFF.

The chain recombines TRBV6-2 or TRBV6-3 with TRBJ2-1, with 9 bases lining up with TRBD2. Germline V gene data show CDR1 as MNHEY and CDR2 as SVGEGT. The V segment lost 0 bases and the J segment 2 bases; nucleotides outside the gene matches: 11. This CDR3 contains 19 residues. The CDR3 DNA sequence: TGTGCCAGCAGTTACTCGACGAAATTAGCGGGAGTCACCTACAATGAGCAGTTCTTC. Translation: CASSYSTKLAGVTYNEQFF.

The rearrangement joins TRBV11-2 to TRBJ2-3, with D perhaps matching TRBD1 (5 bases). CDR3 size: 14 residues. Germline values: CDR1 SGHAT, CDR2 FQNNGV. Trimming stripped 4 bases from V and 4 bases from J, with 12 bases between. CDR3 nucleotide sequence: TGTGCCAGCAGCTCCCAGGGAAGATCAGATACGCAGTATTTT. As protein: CASSSQGRSDTQYF.

This chain connects TRBV7-2 to TRBJ1-1; a possible D gene is TRBD1 (6 bases). Germline V CDR1 and CDR2: SGHTA, FQGNSA. V was trimmed by 1 base and J by 3 bases, leaving 6 bases between them. CDR3 length: 13 residues. CDR3 residues: CASSLEGDTEAFF. Written as DNA, the CDR3 is TGTGCCAGCAGCTTAGAGGGGGACACTGAAGCTTTCTTT.

This chain uses TRBV5-1 with TRBJ2-1; 8 bases align to TRBD2. The CDR3 extends over 16 amino acids. Germline V CDR1 and CDR2: SGHRS, YFSETQ. The V and J ends lost 3 bases and 4 bases, in that order; junction bases with no gene match: 9. CDR3 DNA sequence: TGCGCCAGCAGCTGGGGGTCTAGCGGGCAATACAATGAGCAGTTCTTC. Residues: CASSWGSSGQYNEQFF.

The rearrangement links TRBV6-2 or TRBV6-3 to TRBJ2-2, with D possibly being TRBD1 (5 bases). Looked up from germline, CDR1 is MNHEY and CDR2 is SVGEGT. The length of the CDR3 is 13 residues. V was shortened by 6 bases and J by 6 bases, with 11 bases between the two germline ends. The CDR3 reads CASSQGVPGELFF. The CDR3 DNA is TGTGCCAGCAGCCAAGGGGTCCCCGGGGAGCTGTTTTTT.

This clone has a single count. The chain couples TRBV27 to TRBJ2-1, with TRBD1 matching 7 bases. Trimming removed 6 bases from V and 3 bases from J; junction bases left unmatched: 11. From germline, CDR1 is MNHEY and CDR2 SMNVEV (reference sequence). The CDR3 spans 16 residues. The CDR3 loop is CASRLLGTDIYNEQFF. The CDR3 region has the DNA TGTGCCAGCAGACTACTTGGGACAGACATCTACAATGAGCAGTTCTTC.

The V gene is TRBV28, the J gene TRBJ1-1; TRBD1 is a possible D gene (5 bases). CDR3 length: 13 residues. From germline, CDR1 is MDHEN and CDR2 SYDVKM. V lost 5 bases, J lost 1 base, and 8 bases lay in between. The CDR3, as DNA: TGTGCCAGCAGTCGGACAAAGAACACTGAAGCTTTCTTT. This gives the protein CASSRTKNTEAFF.

The V and J genes are TRBV19 and TRBJ1-6; D is ambiguous. CDR1 and CDR2 from the germline V gene are LNHDA and SQIVND (reference sequence). The CDR3 covers 15 residues. Trimming stripped 4 bases from V and 7 bases from J, with 14 bases between. The DNA for the CDR3 is TGTGCCAGTAGTACAAGAGGGCAGGCAAATTCACCCCTCCACTTT. As protein: CASSTRGQANSPLHF. Drawing the rest from reference TRBV19 and TRBJ1-6, the complete variable domain is DGGITQSPKYLFRKEGQNVTLSCEQNLNHDAMYWYRQDPGQGLRLIYYSQIVNDFQKGDIAEGYSVSREKKESFPLTVTSAQKNPTAFYLCASSTRGQANSPLHFGNGTRLTVT.

The rearrangement links TRBV4-2 to TRBJ1-2; TRBD1 aligns across 9 bases. The V and J ends lost 6 bases and 4 bases, in that order; junction bases with no gene match: 3. Germline V gives CDR1 LGHNA, CDR2 YNFKEQ. The CDR3 has 13 amino acids. The CDR3 DNA follows: TGTGCCAGCAGACCGACAGGGGGCTATGGCTACACCTTC. This codes for CASRPTGGYGYTF.

The chain joins TRBV24-1 to TRBJ1-5; D gene uncertain. CDR3 length: 16 residues. With 2 bases removed from V and 0 bases from J, the gap between germline ends came to 10 bases. Germline assignment: CDR1 KGHDR and CDR2 SFDVKD. The CDR3 DNA reads as TGTGCCACCAGTGATTCCCGACATTATAGCAATCAGCCCCAGCATTTT. As protein: CATSDSRHYSNQPQHF.

The V and J genes are TRBV7-9 and TRBJ2-3, with D unresolved. The germline gives CDR1 SEHNR, CDR2 FQNEAQ (reference sequence). The CDR3 spans 14 residues. Trimming shortened V by 5 bases and J by 0 bases, and 9 bases separated the two germline ends. CDR3 coding DNA: TGTGCCAGCAGCGCGTCTTCTAGCACAGATACGCAGTATTTT. Protein product: CASSASSSTDTQYF.

The V gene is TRBV19, the J gene TRBJ1-1; TRBD1 matches at 7 bases. The CDR3 covers 13 residues. With 10 bases clipped from V and 7 bases from J, the junction kept 12 bases outside the gene matches. Per germline, CDR1 LNHDA and CDR2 SQIVND (reference sequence). The DNA for the CDR3 is TGTGCCATCAGACGACCGGGGACAGTTGAAGCTTTCTTT. Encoded protein: CAIRRPGTVEAFF. Based on the CDR3 plus reference TRBV19 and TRBJ1-1, the full variable domain is DGGITQSPKYLFRKEGQNVTLSCEQNLNHDAMYWYRQDPGQGLRLIYYSQIVNDFQKGDIAEGYSVSREKKESFPLTVTSAQKNPTAFYLCAIRRPGTVEAFFGQGTRLTVV.

This chain uses TRBV5-5 with TRBJ1-3, with D uncertain. The CDR3 totals 15 residues. The V gene's germline CDR1 is SGHKS and CDR2 YYEKEE (reference sequence). Trimming shortened V by 0 bases and J by 0 bases, and 7 bases separated the two germline ends. As DNA, the CDR3 is TGTGCCAGCAGCTTGGTTACGAGCTCTGGAAACACCATATATTTT. Residues: CASSLVTSSGNTIYF.